This TCR beta chain was identified in a study of CD8+CD57+ T cells in acquired aplastic anemia (dated by TCRdb to the late 2010s). For context, the study as a whole: On average, sorted CD4+ and CD8+ cells yielded around 3.4 ug of extracted DNA, with a range of about 0.17 to 27.4 ug. CD8+CD57+ expansion was defined as a frequency above the mean frequency observed in healthy subjects.

Patients chosen for sequencing had shown expansion of CD8+CD57+ cells by flow cytometry. Every patient had severe acquired aplastic anemia, diagnosed using the International Study of Aplastic Anemia and Agranulocytosis and Camitta criteria. No patient had received any therapy when blood was sampled. In this study, sorted CD4+ and CD8+ T cells from the blood of healthy subjects and of severe aplastic anemia patients had their TCR repertoires deep-sequenced. Patients were enrolled in the USA under clinicaltrials.gov protocols 00001620, 01623167, 00001397, 00071045, 00081523 and 00961064. Ficoll-Paque density gradient centrifugation was used to isolate peripheral blood mononuclear cells. Before DNA extraction, CD4+ and CD8+ T cells were sorted by FACS or by magnetic beads. TCR beta VDJ combination and CDR3 sequence profiling used genomic DNA as the template. TCR repertoire sequencing was run on an Illumina HiSeq 2000. The study's processing was this. Repertoire assessment relied on Simpson's diversity index, CDR3 size and DJ length profiles, and TRBV/TRBJ rearrangement plots. Whichever DNA sequence was most abundant in the deep sequencing data was defined as the immunodominant clone. CDR3 amino acid sequences were checked for sharing between subjects and were compared against published repertoires and the VDJdb database. TCRdb reprocessed the public reads (quality trimming at Q25 with fastp, clone calling with MiXCR) and kept in-frame beta chains. Each entry is one CDR3 protein sequence, shown with its most common DNA and genes. The V and J calls shown here were made by TCRdb, not taken from the authors' results. Counted in this sample were some 170,000 distinct CDR3 sequences; roughly 43% of them appeared once. Jointly, the top ten make up over 0.95% of the sample.

Points on this clonotype: Its cognate antigen has yet to be identified. No much larger clone is present one base from it, and per-base qualities are unavailable.

The paper as a whole reports these results and caveats: Patients and healthy controls showed no significant difference in CD8+ Simpson's diversity (P=0.060). Nearly 30 CD8+ CDR3 sequences were found in both patients and controls but appeared to be highly expressed in patients and within the immunodominant clones of the patients.

Its CDR3 holds 13 amino acids, cysteine through phenylalanine. Solely the CDR3 DNA is kept, with 39 bases framed from the first base. Looking up the germline V gene yields CDR1 ENHRY and CDR2 SYGVKD. Cut back by 7 bases and 0 bases, the V and J ends lie 10 bases apart. The TCR was taken from a human donor with aplastic anemia. The sequenced sample consisted of sorted CD4+, CD8+, or CD8+CD57+ T cells (not recorded which) from PBMCs. The sequence joins TRBV10-3 to TRBJ2-7, and possibly TRBD2, on 5 matching bases. The DNA is as follows: TGTGCCATCAATAGCGACGACTCCTACGAGCAGTACTTC. Its product reads: CAINSDDSYEQYF.